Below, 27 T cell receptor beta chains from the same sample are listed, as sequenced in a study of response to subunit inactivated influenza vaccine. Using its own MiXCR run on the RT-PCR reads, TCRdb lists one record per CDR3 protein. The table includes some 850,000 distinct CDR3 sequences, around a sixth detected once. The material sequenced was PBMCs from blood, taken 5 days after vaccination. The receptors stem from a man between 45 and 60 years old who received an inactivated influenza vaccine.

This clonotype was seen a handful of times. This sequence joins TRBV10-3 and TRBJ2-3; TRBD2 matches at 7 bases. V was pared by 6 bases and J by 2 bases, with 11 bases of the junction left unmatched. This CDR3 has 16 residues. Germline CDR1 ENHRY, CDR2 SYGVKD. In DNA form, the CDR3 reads TGTGCCATCAGACGGGACTACCAGGCGAACACAGATACGCAGTATTTT. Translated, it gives CAIRRDYQANTDTQYF.

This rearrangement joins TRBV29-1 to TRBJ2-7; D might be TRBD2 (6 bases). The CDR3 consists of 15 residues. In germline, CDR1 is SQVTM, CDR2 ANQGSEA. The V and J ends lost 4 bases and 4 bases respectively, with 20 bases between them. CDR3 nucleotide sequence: TGCAGCGTTGTGTCAGTCCGGAGGGCGTCGTACGAGCAGTACTTC. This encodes CSVVSVRRASYEQYF.

The CDR3 DNA reads TGTGCCAGCAGCCAAGTTGGACAGGGGCTAGAGCAGTTCTTC. Amino acid sequence: CASSQVGQGLEQFF. J is TRBJ2-1 and V is TRBV3-1, with 9 nucleotides matching TRBD1. V dropped 1 base and J dropped 10; count of bases not matched to a gene: 5. This CDR3 has 14 amino acids. CDR1 is LGHDT and CDR2 is YNNKEL in the germline V gene (reference sequence).

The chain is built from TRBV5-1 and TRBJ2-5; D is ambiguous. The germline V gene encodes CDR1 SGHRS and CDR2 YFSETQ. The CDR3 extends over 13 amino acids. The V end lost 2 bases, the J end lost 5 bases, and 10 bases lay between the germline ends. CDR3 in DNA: TGCGCCAGCAGCTTACCATCCGTGGAGACCCAGTACTTC. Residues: CASSLPSVETQYF. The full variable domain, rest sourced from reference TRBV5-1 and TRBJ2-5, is KAGVTQTPRYLIKTRGQQVTLSCSPISGHRSVSWYQQTPGQGLQFLFEYFSETQRNKGNFPGRFSGRQFSNSRSEMNVSTLELGDSALYLCASSLPSVETQYFGPGTRLLVL.

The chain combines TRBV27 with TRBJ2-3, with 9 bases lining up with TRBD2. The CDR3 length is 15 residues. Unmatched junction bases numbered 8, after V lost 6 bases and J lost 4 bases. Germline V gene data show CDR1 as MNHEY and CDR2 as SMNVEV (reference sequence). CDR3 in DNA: TGTGCCAGCAGGCTTGTAGCGGGAGCTGCAGATACGCAGTATTTT. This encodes CASRLVAGAADTQYF.

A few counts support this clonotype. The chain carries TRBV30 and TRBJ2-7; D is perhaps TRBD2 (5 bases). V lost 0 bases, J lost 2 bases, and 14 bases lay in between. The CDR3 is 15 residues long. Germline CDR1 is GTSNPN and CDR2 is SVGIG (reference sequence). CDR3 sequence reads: CAWSVHSYGAYEQYF. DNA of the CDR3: TGTGCCTGGAGTGTACACTCATACGGGGCCTACGAGCAGTACTTC.

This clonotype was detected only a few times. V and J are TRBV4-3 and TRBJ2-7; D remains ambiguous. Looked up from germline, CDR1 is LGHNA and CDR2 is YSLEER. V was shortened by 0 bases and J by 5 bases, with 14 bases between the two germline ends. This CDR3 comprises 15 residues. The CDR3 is CASSQDREIRDEQYF. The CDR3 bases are TGCGCCAGCAGCCAAGACCGCGAGATTAGGGACGAGCAGTACTTC.

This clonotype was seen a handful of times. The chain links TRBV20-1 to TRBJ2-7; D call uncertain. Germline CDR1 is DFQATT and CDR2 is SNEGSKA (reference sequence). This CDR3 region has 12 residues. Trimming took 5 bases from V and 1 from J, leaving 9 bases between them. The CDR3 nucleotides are TGCAGTGCTTTTGGGATGTCCTACGAGCAGTACTTC. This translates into CSAFGMSYEQYF.

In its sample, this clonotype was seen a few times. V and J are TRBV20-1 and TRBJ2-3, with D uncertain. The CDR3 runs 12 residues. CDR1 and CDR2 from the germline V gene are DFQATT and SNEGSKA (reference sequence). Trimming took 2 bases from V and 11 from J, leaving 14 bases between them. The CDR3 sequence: CSARKDYSGQYF. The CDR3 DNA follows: TGCAGTGCTAGAAAGGATTACTCCGGGCAGTATTTT.

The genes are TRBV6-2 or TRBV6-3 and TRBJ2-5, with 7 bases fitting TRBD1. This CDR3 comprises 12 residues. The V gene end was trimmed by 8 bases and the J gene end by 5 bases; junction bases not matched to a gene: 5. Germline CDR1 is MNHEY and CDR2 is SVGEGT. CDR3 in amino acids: CASDRVGETQYF. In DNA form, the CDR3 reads TGTGCCAGCGACAGGGTCGGGGAGACCCAGTACTTC.

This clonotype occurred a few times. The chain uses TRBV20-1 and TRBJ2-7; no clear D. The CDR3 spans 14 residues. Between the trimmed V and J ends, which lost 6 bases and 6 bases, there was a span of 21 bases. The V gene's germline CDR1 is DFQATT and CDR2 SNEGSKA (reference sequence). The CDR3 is CSAPNSLGSGEQYF. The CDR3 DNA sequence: TGCAGTGCGCCTAATAGCTTGGGGTCTGGCGAGCAGTACTTC.

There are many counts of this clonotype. The CDR3 DNA is TGTGCCAGCCGGGGGGATAAAGCGGGAGGGCCAGGAAAGACCCAGTACTTC. Translation: CASRGDKAGGPGKTQYF. The chain uses TRBV2 and TRBJ2-5; 10 bases line up with TRBD2. Trimming removed 8 bases from V and 6 bases from J; junction bases left unmatched: 18. CDR3 length: 17 residues. Germline CDR1 reads SNHLY; CDR2 reads FYNNEI.

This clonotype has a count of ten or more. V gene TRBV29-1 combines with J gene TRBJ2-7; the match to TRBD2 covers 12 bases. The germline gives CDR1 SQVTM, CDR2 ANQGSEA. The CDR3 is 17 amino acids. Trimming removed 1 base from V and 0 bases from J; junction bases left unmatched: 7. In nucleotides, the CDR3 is TGCAGCGTTGAAGGGAAACTAGCGGGAGGCCACTCCTACGAGCAGTACTTC. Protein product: CSVEGKLAGGHSYEQYF.

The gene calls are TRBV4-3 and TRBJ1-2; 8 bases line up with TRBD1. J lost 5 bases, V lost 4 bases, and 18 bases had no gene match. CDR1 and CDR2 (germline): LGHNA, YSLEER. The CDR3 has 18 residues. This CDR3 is CASSPGWGQEAFGYGYTF. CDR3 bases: TGCGCCAGCAGCCCTGGGTGGGGACAGGAGGCTTTTGGGTATGGCTACACCTTC.

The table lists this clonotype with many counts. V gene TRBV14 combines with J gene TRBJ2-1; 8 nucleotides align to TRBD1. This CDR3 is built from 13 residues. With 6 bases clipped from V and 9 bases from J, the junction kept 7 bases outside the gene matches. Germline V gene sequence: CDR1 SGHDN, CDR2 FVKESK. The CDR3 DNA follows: TGTGCCAGCAGGCGGACAGGGTCAGGTGAGCAGTTCTTC. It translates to CASRRTGSGEQFF. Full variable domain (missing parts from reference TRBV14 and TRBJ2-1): EAGVTQFPSHSVIEKGQTVTLRCDPISGHDNLYWYRRVMGKEIKFLLHFVKESKQDESGMPNNRFLAERTGGTYSTLKVQPAELEDSGVYFCASRRTGSGEQFFGPGTRLTVL.

The CDR3 loop reads CAWSVFRKRLGAFF. Written as DNA, the CDR3 is TGTGCCTGGAGTGTGTTTAGGAAGCGGCTGGGGGCTTTCTTT. The chain joins TRBV30 to TRBJ1-1; no clear D gene. Trimming took 0 bases from V and 11 from J, leaving 19 bases between them. The CDR3 spans 14 residues. In germline, CDR1 is GTSNPN, CDR2 SVGIG (reference sequence). The whole variable domain, remainder taken from reference TRBV30 and TRBJ1-1, is SQTIHQWPATLVQPVGSPLSLECTVEGTSNPNLYWYRQAAGRGLQLLFYSVGIGQISSEVPQNLSASRPQDRQFILSSKKLLLSDSGFYLCAWSVFRKRLGAFFGQGTRLTVV.

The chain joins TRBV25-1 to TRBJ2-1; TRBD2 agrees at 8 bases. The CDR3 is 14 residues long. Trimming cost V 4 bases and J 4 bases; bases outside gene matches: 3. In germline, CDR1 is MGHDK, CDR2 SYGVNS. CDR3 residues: CASSGLAPYNEQFF. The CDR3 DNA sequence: TGTGCCAGCAGTGGACTAGCGCCTTACAATGAGCAGTTCTTC. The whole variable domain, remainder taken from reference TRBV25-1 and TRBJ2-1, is EADIYQTPRYLVIGTGKKITLECSQTMGHDKMYWYQQDPGMELHLIHYSYGVNSTEKGDLSSESTVSRIRTEHFPLTLESARPSHTSQYLCASSGLAPYNEQFFGPGTRLTVL.

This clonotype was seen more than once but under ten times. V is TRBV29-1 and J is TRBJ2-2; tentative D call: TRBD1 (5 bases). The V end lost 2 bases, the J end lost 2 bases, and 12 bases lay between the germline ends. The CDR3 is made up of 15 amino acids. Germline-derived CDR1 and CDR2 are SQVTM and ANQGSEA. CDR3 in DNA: TGCAGCGTTGAAAGGGGTCGTTTTAACACCGGGGAGCTGTTTTTT. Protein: CSVERGRFNTGELFF.

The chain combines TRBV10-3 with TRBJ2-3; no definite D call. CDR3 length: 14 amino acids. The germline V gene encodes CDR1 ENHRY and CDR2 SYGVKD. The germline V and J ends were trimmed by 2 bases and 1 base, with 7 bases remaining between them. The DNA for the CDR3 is TGTGCCATCAGTGAGGCAGGACGCACAGATACGCAGTATTTT. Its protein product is CAISEAGRTDTQYF.

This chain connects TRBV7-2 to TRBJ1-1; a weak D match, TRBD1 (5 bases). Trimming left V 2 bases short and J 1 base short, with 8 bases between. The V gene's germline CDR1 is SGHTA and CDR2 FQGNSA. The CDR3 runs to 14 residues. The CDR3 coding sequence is TGTGCCAGCAGCTTACCAACAGGGAACACTGAAGCTTTCTTT. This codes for CASSLPTGNTEAFF.

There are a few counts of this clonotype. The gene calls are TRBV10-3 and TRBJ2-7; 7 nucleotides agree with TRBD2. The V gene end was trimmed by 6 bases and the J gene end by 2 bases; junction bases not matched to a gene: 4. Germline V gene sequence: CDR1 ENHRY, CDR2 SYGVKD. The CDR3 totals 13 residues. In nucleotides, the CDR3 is TGTGCCATCAGCGGCGGGAGCCCCTACGAGCAGTACTTC. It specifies CAISGGSPYEQYF.

The CDR3: CASRPSTGGRDTQYF. Written as DNA, the CDR3 is TGTGCCAGCAGACCGTCGACAGGGGGTCGAGATACGCAGTATTTT. V gene TRBV28 combines with J gene TRBJ2-3; TRBD1 agrees at 9 bases. V was clipped by 6 bases and J by 5 bases; unmatched bases: 9. This CDR3 is 15 amino acids long. CDR1 is MDHEN and CDR2 is SYDVKM in the germline V gene.

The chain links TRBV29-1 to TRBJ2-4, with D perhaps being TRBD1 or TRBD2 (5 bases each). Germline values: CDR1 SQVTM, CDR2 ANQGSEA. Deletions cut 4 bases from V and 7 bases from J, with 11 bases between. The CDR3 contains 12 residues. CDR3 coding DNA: TGCAGCGTTGTAAGGGACGGGAACATTCAGTACTTC. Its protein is CSVVRDGNIQYF. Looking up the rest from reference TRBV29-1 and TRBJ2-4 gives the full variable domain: SAVISQKPSRDICQRGTSLTIQCQVDSQVTMMFWYRQQPGQSLTLIATANQGSEATYESGFVIDKFPISRPNLTFSTLTVSNMSPEDSSIYLCSVVRDGNIQYFGAGTRLSVL.

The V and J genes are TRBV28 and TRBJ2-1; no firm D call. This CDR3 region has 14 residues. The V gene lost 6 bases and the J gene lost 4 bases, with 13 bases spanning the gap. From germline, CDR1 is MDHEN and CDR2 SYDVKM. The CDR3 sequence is CASRPTTAYNEQFF. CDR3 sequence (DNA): TGTGCCAGCAGACCTACCACAGCTTACAATGAGCAGTTCTTC. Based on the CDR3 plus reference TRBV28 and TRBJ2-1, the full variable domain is DVKVTQSSRYLVKRTGEKVFLECVQDMDHENMFWYRQDPGLGLRLIYFSYDVKMKEKGDIPEGYSVSREKKERFSLILESASTNQTSMYLCASRPTTAYNEQFFGPGTRLTVL.

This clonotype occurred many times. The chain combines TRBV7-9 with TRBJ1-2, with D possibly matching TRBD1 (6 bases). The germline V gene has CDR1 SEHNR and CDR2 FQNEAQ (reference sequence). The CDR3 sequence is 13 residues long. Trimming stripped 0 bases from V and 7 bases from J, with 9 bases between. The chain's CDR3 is CASSLAGGAGYTF. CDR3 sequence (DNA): TGTGCCAGCAGCTTAGCAGGGGGGGCTGGCTACACCTTC.

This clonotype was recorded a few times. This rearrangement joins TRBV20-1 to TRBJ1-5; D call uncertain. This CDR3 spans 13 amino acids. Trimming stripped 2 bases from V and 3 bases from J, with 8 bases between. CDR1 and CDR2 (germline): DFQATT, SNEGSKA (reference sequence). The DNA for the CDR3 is TGCAGTGCTAGATCTCAGGTCAATCAGCCCCAGCATTTT. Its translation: CSARSQVNQPQHF.

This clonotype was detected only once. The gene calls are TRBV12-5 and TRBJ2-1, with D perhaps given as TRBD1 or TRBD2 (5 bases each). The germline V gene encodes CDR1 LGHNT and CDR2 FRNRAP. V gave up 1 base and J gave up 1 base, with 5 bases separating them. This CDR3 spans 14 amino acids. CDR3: CASGLGGSYNEQFF. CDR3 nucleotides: TGTGCTAGTGGTTTGGGGGGGTCCTACAATGAGCAGTTCTTC.